These T cell receptor beta chains were read from a single sample in a study of blood T cells in healthy people across ages. In TCRdb, the 5' RACE reads were re-called with MiXCR into one record per CDR3 protein. The top ten hold over 2% of the sample, which has 1.5 million to 2 million distinct CDR3 sequences, around 48% seen once. What was sequenced was blood. The receptor source for this set is a woman in her thirties or forties in good health. Both conserved end residues are part of each CDR3. The D gene is left open where the match is weak. Some rows mark clone size as missing; the rest say once, few, many or name a class of expanded clone.

>NA|TRBV29-1|NA|TRBJ2-1
CSIGGVNEQFF
TGCAGCATTGGAGGGGTCAATGAGCAGTTCTTC
>NA|TRBV7-2|NA|TRBJ1-1
CASSSRNAGTEAFF
TGTGCCAGCAGCTCCCGGAACGCAGGGACTGAAGCTTTCTTT
>TRBD1|TRBV27|NA|TRBJ2-7
CASIPFWGRDRGYEQYF
TGTGCCAGCATCCCCTTTTGGGGTCGGGACAGAGGGTACGAGCAGTACTTC
>NA|TRBV4-2|NA|TRBJ2-2
CASSQGRGTRTGELFF
TGTGCCAGCAGCCAAGGGCGGGGAACCCGCACCGGGGAGCTGTTTTTT
>NA|TRBV20-1|NA|TRBJ2-7
CSAREEMRSAYEQYF
TGCAGTGCTAGAGAGGAGATGCGGAGTGCCTACGAGCAGTACTTC
>NA|TRBV28|NA|TRBJ1-6
CASSPQGHSPLHF
TGTGCCAGCAGTCCACAGGGCCATTCACCCCTCCACTTT
>NA|TRBV5-1|many|TRBJ2-7
CASSLDSAYEQYF
TGCGCCAGCAGCTTGGACAGCGCCTACGAGCAGTACTTC
>NA|TRBV25-1|few|TRBJ2-3
CASSAVEAQYF
TGTGCCAGCAGTGCCGTCGAGGCGCAGTATTTT
>NA|TRBV4-3|NA|TRBJ1-1
CASSQGGKGLWAEAFF
TGCGCCAGCAGCCAAGGGGGAAAAGGCCTCTGGGCTGAAGCTTTCTTT
>NA|TRBV2|few|TRBJ2-6
CASTSRVSGANVLTF
TGTGCCAGCACCTCAAGGGTCTCTGGGGCCAACGTCCTGACTTTC
>TRBD2|TRBV20-1|NA|TRBJ2-3
CSARVGLAVSTQYF
TGCAGTGCTAGAGTCGGGCTAGCGGTATCTACGCAGTATTTT
>NA|TRBV5-6|NA|TRBJ2-7
CASSLLSDTSYEQYF
TGTGCCAGCAGCTTGTTGTCAGATACCTCCTACGAGCAGTACTTC
>NA|TRBV24-1|few|TRBJ2-3
CATSDPGRDEDTQYF
TGTGCCACCAGTGACCCCGGACGGGATGAAGATACGCAGTATTTT
>TRBD1|TRBV24-1|NA|TRBJ2-7
CATSDPTGGNSEQYF
TGTGCCACCAGTGACCCGACAGGGGGCAATTCCGAGCAGTACTTC